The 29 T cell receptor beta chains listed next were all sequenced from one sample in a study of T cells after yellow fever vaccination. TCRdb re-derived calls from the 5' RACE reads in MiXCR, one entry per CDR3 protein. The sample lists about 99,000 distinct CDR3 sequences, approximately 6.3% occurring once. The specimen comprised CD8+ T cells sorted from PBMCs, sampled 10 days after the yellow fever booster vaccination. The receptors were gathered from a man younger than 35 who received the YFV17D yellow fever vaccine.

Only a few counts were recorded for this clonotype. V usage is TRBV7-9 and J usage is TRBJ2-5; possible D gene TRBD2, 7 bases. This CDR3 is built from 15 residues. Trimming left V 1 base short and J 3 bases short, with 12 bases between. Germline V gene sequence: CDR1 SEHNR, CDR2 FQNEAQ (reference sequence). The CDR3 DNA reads TGTGCCAGCAGCTTAGGCCCGGGGGGCAAAGAGACCCAGTACTTC. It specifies CASSLGPGGKETQYF.

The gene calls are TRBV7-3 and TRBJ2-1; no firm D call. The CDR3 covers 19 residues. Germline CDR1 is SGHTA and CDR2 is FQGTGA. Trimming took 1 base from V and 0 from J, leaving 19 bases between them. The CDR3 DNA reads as TGTGCCAGCAGCTTAATTGCTACCGGGTTAGAAAGCTCCTACAATGAGCAGTTCTTC. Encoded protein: CASSLIATGLESSYNEQFF. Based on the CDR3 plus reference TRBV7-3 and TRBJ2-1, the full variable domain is GAGVSQTPSNKVTEKGKYVELRCDPISGHTALYWYRQSLGQGPEFLIYFQGTGAADDSGLPNDRFFAVRPEGSVSTLKIQRTERGDSAVYLCASSLIATGLESSYNEQFFGPGTRLTVL.

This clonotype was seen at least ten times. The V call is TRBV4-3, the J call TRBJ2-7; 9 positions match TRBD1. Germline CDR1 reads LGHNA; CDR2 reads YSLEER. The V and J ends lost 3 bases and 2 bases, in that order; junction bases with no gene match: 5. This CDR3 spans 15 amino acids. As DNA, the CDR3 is TGCGCCAGCAGCCATGGGACAGGGATGACCTACGAGCAGTACTTC. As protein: CASSHGTGMTYEQYF.

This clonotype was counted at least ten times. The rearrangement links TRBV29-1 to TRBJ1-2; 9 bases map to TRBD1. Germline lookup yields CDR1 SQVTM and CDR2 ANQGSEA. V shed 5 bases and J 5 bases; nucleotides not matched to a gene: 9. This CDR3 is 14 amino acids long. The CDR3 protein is CSVYPLGQGYGYTF. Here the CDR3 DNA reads TGCAGCGTTTACCCTCTAGGACAGGGGTATGGCTACACCTTC.

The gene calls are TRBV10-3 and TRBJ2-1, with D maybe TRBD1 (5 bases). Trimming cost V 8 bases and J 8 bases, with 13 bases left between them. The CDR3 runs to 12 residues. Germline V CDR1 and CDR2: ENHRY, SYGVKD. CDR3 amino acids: CAIHSGYDEQFF. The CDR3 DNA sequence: TGTGCCATCCACTCAGGGTACGATGAGCAGTTCTTC.

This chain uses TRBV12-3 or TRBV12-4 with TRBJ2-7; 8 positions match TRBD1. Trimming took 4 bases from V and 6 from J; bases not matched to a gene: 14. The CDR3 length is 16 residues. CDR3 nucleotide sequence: TGTGCCAGCAGTTACGCGGACAGGGCTGGAAGAAGCGAGCAGTACTTC. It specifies CASSYADRAGRSEQYF.

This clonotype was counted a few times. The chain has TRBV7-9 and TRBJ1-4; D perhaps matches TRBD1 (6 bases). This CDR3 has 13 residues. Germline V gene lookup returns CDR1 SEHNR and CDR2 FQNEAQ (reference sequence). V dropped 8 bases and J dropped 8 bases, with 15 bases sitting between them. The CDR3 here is CASADTGSEKLFF. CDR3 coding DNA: TGTGCCAGCGCGGATACAGGGTCGGAAAAACTGTTTTTT. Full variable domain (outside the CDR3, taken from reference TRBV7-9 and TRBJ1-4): DTGVSQNPRHKITKRGQNVTFRCDPISEHNRLYWYRQTLGQGPEFLTYFQNEAQLEKSRLLSDRFSAERPKGSFSTLEIQRTEQGDSAMYLCASADTGSEKLFFGSGTQLSVL.

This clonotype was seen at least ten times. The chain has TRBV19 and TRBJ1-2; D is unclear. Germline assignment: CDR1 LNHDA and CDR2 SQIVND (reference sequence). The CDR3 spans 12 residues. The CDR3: CATQLPNYGYTF. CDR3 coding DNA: TGTGCGACGCAGCTACCTAACTATGGCTACACCTTC. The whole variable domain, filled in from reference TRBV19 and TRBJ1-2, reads DGGITQSPKYLFRKEGQNVTLSCEQNLNHDAMYWYRQDPGQGLRLIYYSQIVNDFQKGDIAEGYSVSREKKESFPLTVTSAQKNPTAFYLCATQLPNYGYTFGSGTRLTVV.

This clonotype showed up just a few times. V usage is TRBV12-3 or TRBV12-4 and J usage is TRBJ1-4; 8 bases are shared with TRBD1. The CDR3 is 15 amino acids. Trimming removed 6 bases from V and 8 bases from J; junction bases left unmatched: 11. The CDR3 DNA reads TGTGCCAGCAGACCCGACAGGGGAAGCGGCGAAAAACTGTTTTTT. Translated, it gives CASRPDRGSGEKLFF.

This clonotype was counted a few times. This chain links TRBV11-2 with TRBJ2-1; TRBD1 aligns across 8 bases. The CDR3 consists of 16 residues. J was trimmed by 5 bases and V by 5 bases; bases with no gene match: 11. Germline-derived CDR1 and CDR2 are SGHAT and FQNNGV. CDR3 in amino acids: CASSPPRDRIHNEQFF. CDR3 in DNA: TGTGCCAGCAGCCCGCCCCGGGACAGGATTCACAATGAGCAGTTCTTC.

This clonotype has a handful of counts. CDR3 sequence: CASTGTGDGNEKLFF. The CDR3 region has the DNA TGTGCCAGCACCGGGACAGGGGACGGTAATGAAAAACTGTTTTTT. This chain links TRBV9 with TRBJ1-4; TRBD1 matches at 10 bases. This CDR3 is 15 amino acids long. The V segment lost 6 bases and the J segment 4 bases; nucleotides outside the gene matches: 6. Germline lookup yields CDR1 SGDLS and CDR2 YYNGEE. The full variable domain, with the rest looked up from reference TRBV9 and TRBJ1-4, is DSGVTQTPKHLITATGQRVTLRCSPRSGDLSVYWYQQSLDQGLQFLIQYYNGEERAKGNILERFSAQQFPDLHSELNLSSLELGDSALYFCASTGTGDGNEKLFFGSGTQLSVL.

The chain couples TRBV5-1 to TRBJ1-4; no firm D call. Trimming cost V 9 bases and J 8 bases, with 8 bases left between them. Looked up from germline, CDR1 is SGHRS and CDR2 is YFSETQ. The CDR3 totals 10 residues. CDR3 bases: TGCGCCAACCCCCGGGAAAAACTGTTTTTT. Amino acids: CANPREKLFF.

CDR3 sequence: CASSWGSEAFF. Here the CDR3 DNA reads TGTGCCAGCAGCTGGGGGAGTGAAGCTTTCTTT. The chain is built from TRBV6-5 and TRBJ1-1; tentatively, D is TRBD1 (5 bases). Germline loops: CDR1 MNHEY, CDR2 SVGAGI. The CDR3 runs to 11 residues. V lost 6 bases, J lost 7 bases, and 9 bases lay in between.

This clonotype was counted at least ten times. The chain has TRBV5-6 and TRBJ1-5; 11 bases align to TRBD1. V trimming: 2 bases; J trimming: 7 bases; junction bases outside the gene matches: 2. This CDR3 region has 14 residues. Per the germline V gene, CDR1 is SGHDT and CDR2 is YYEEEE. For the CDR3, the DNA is TGTGCCAGCAGCTTTGGGACAGGGGGACAGCCCCAGCATTTT. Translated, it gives CASSFGTGGQPQHF.

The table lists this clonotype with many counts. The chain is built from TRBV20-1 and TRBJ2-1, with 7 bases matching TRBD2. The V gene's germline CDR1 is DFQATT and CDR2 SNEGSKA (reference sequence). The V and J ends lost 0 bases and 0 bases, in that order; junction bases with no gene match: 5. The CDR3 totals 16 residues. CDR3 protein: CSARDVRGSSYNEQFF. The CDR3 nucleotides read TGCAGTGCTAGAGATGTGCGCGGGAGCTCCTACAATGAGCAGTTCTTC.

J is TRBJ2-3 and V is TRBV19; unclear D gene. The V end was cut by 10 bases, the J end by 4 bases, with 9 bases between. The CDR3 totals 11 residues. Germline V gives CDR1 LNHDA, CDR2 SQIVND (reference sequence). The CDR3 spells CATEVSDTQYF. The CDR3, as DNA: TGTGCCACCGAGGTGTCAGATACGCAGTATTTT.

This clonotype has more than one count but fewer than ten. CDR3 sequence (DNA): TGCGCCAGCAGCCAAGCCAGGGGTAACACCGGGGAGCTGTTTTTT. This encodes CASSQARGNTGELFF. V usage is TRBV4-3 and J usage is TRBJ2-2; possibly TRBD1 for D (6 bases). Germline CDR1 LGHNA, CDR2 YSLEER. V lost 1 base to trimming and J lost 2 bases, with 8 bases between them. This CDR3 region has 15 residues.

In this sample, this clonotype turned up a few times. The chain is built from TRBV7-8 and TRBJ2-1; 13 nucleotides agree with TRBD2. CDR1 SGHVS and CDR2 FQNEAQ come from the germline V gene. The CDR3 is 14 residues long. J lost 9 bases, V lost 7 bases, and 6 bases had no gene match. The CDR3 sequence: CASTTSGGAGEQFF. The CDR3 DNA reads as TGTGCCAGCACTACTAGCGGGGGGGCAGGTGAGCAGTTCTTC.

CDR3 DNA sequence: TGTGCCAGTAGTCCCAGTGCGAGTACCACTGAAGCTTTCTTT. It yields the protein CASSPSASTTEAFF. The chain recombines TRBV19 with TRBJ1-1; the D is unclear. The V end lost 5 bases, the J end lost 4 bases, and 14 bases lay between the germline ends. The CDR3 has 14 amino acids. Germline V gives CDR1 LNHDA, CDR2 SQIVND (reference sequence).

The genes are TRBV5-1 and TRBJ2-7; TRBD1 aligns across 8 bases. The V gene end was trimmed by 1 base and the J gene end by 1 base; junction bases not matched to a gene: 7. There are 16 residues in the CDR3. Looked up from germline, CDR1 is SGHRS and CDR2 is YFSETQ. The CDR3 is CASSLQPDRGSYEQYF. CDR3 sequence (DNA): TGCGCCAGCAGCTTGCAACCTGACAGGGGATCCTACGAGCAGTACTTC. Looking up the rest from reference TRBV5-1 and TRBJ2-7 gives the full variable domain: KAGVTQTPRYLIKTRGQQVTLSCSPISGHRSVSWYQQTPGQGLQFLFEYFSETQRNKGNFPGRFSGRQFSNSRSEMNVSTLELGDSALYLCASSLQPDRGSYEQYFGPGTRLTVT.

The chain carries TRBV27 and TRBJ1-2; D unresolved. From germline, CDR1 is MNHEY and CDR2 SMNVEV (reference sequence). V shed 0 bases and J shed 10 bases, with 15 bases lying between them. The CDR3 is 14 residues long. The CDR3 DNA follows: TGTGCCAGCAGTTTATCGAGCGGCATCCCAGTCTACACCTTC. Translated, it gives CASSLSSGIPVYTF.

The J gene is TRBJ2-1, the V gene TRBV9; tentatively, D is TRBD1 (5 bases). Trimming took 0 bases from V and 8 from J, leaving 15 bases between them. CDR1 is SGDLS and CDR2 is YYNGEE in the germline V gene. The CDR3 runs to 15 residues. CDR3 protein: CASSVGRGTGDEQFF. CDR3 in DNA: TGTGCCAGCAGCGTAGGTAGGGGCACTGGCGATGAGCAGTTCTTC.

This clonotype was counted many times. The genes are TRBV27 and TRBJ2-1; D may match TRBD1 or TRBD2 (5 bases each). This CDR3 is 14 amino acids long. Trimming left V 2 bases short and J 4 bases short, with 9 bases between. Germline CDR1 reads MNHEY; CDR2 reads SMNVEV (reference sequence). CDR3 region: CASSLRGAYNEQFF. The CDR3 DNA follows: TGTGCCAGCAGTTTAAGAGGGGCTTACAATGAGCAGTTCTTC.

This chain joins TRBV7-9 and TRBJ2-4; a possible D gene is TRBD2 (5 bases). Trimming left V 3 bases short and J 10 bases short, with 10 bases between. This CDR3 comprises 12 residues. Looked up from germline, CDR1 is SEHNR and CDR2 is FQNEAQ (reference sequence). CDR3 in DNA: TGTGCCAGCAGCTTGGACTTATCGATTCAGTACTTC. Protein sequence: CASSLDLSIQYF.

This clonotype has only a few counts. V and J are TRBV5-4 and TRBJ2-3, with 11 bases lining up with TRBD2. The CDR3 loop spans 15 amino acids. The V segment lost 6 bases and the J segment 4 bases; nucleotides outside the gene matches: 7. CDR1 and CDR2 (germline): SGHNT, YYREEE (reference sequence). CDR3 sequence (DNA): TGTGCCAGCACCGTTAGCGGGGGGGCCGCAGATACGCAGTATTTT. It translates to CASTVSGGAADTQYF.

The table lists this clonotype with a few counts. The CDR3: CASSGRGARTLTDTQYF. CDR3 DNA sequence: TGTGCCAGCAGTGGGAGGGGAGCGCGAACTTTGACAGATACGCAGTATTTT. The chain combines TRBV27 with TRBJ2-3, with 7 bases aligning to TRBD2. V gave up 5 bases and J gave up 3 bases; unmatched junction bases: 14. CDR3 length: 17 amino acids. From germline, CDR1 is MNHEY and CDR2 SMNVEV (reference sequence).

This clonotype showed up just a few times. The CDR3 bases are TGTGCCAGCAGCTTAGAAGTAGGGGAAAAACTGTTTTTT. Its translation is CASSLEVGEKLFF. This rearrangement joins TRBV7-6 to TRBJ1-4; D remains unclear. From germline, CDR1 is SGHVS and CDR2 FNYEAQ. The CDR3 covers 13 residues. V shed 1 base and J shed 8 bases, with 8 bases lying between them.

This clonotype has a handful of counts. The CDR3 DNA follows: TGTGCCAGCAGTTTGGTTGGGGATAATTCACCCCTCCACTTT. This translates into CASSLVGDNSPLHF. The rearrangement uses TRBV12-3 or TRBV12-4 and TRBJ1-6; D unresolved. This CDR3 is 14 amino acids long. V shed 3 bases and J shed 5 bases, with 8 bases lying between them.

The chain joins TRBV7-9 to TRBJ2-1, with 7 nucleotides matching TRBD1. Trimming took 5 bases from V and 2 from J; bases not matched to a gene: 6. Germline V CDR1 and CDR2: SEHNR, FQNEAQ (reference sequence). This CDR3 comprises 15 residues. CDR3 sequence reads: CASSGPGQPYNEQFF. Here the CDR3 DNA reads TGTGCCAGCAGCGGGCCGGGACAGCCCTACAATGAGCAGTTCTTC.